The T cell receptor (beta chain) described here comes from a study of neurological immune-mediated disorders. Unsorted libraries came from 2 million PBMCs stored at -80 °C. This clonotype was seen many times. MiXCR, run by TCRdb on the 5' RACE reads, gives a single entry per CDR3 protein. The data hold under 40,000 distinct CDR3 sequences, with approximately 4.2% observed a single time. Germline CDR1 and CDR2: SGHRS and YFSETQ. CDR3 length equals 17 residues. V shed 7 bases and J 0 bases; nucleotides not matched to a gene: 14. The sample comprised PBMCs. This TCR was sampled from a man aged 18-30 years in good health. V and J are TRBV5-1 and TRBJ2-3; TRBD2 matches 7 bases. The DNA for the CDR3 is TGCGCCAGCGGCGAAACAATAGCGGGCCATAGCACAGATACGCAGTATTTT. This translates into CASGETIAGHSTDTQYF.